The entry below describes one T cell receptor beta chain. The antigen is not known. This sample is drawn from a study of PD-L1 blockade in urothelial cancer. Study context: It was at 3 weeks (second dose) and 6 weeks after treatment start that blood was analyzed.

General observations from the study: Below-median pretreatment blood TCR clonality was a predictor of better survival.

Generated by immunoSEQ multiplex PCR, the TCRdb table keeps only in-frame clones and is missing some. The sample includes approximately 120,000 clones, around 86% of them seen just once. The time point here: peripheral blood 6 weeks after treatment start. Each patient gave between 1 and 8 samples of peripheral blood mononuclear cells, which were collected pretreatment and during treatment. Material: PBMCs, obtained around atezolizumab (anti-PD-L1) treatment. The receptor was derived from a man between 45 and 60 years old with urothelial cancer.

The CDR3 protein is CATATSGRRGDTQYF. In DNA form, the CDR3 reads TGTGCCACCGCGACTAGCGGGAGGCGGGGGGATACGCAGTATTTT. The rearrangement links TRBV9 to TRBJ2-3, with 13 bases fitting TRBD2. Germline loops: CDR1 SGDLS, CDR2 YYNGEE. This CDR3 comprises 15 residues. The junction had 10 bases not matched to a gene; V was cut back by 9 bases and J by 6 bases.